The source of this T cell receptor beta chain is a study of CD8+CD57+ T cells in acquired aplastic anemia. Trimming at V came to 8 bases and at J to 0 bases, leaving 6 bases not matched to a gene. Per germline, CDR1 LGHDT and CDR2 YNNKEL (reference sequence). CDR3 length: 15 amino acids. TCR beta VDJ and CDR3 profiling used genomic DNA as template. Via MiXCR, TCRdb re-called the reads, giving one row per CDR3 protein. The sample consists of some 150,000 distinct CDR3 sequences, around two fifths of them appearing once. This TCR was sampled from a human donor in good health, serving as a control. The J gene is TRBJ1-3, the V gene TRBV3-1, with 8 bases identical to TRBD1. Sequenced material: sorted CD4+, CD8+, or CD8+CD57+ T cells (not recorded which) from PBMCs. The CDR3 bases are TGTGCCAGCGCCCTGACAGGGGCCTCTGGAAACACCATATATTTT. It is translated as CASALTGASGNTIYF.